The 28 T cell receptor beta chains below were found in one sample sequenced in a study of human T cells and chemical hapten exposure. Time point given: pre-sensitization, week 0. Documented treatment: therapeutic diphenylcyclopropenone sensitization with weekly scalp DPC. TCRdb processed the RACE reads anew with MiXCR; each CDR3 protein has one entry. The sample lists approximately 370,000 distinct CDR3 sequences, approximately 5.8% seen once, with around 8% in the top ten. The material sequenced was whole blood, taken in connection with sensitization to the hapten diphenylcyclopropenone (DPC). The receptor source for this set is a young woman with alopecia areata. Some clones in this sample may be carry-over from other donors' samples.

This clonotype occurred many times. The J gene is TRBJ2-7, the V gene TRBV3-1, with 10 bases that match TRBD2. The CDR3 has 15 residues. Trimming cost V 4 bases and J 7 bases; bases outside gene matches: 10. Germline assignment: CDR1 LGHDT and CDR2 YNNKEL (reference sequence). This chain's CDR3 is CASSLNPGLALEQYF. In DNA form, the CDR3 reads TGTGCCAGCAGCCTTAACCCGGGACTAGCGTTGGAGCAGTACTTC.

This clonotype has more than one count but fewer than ten. This chain links TRBV7-9 with TRBJ1-1, with a possible D match to TRBD1 (5 bases). Looked up from germline, CDR1 is SEHNR and CDR2 is FQNEAQ (reference sequence). The ends were cut back, 6 bases at V and 2 bases at J, with 10 bases in the middle. The CDR3 contains 13 residues. The CDR3 is CASRRGDNTEAFF. The CDR3 DNA follows: TGTGCCAGCAGGAGGGGCGATAACACTGAAGCTTTCTTT.

The chain is built from TRBV18 and TRBJ1-5; D gene uncertain. The CDR3 extends over 13 amino acids. CDR1 is KGHSH, CDR2 LQKENI, per germline. Trimming left V 2 bases short and J 7 bases short, with 9 bases between. CDR3 nucleotides: TGTGCCAGCTCACCAGGAGATTGGCAGCCCCAGCATTTT. This encodes CASSPGDWQPQHF.

This clonotype came up a few times. The CDR3 region has the DNA TGTGCCAGCAGTTGGGGCTTCTATAATTCACCCCTCCACTTT. This encodes CASSWGFYNSPLHF. V and J are TRBV6-5 and TRBJ1-6, with D perhaps matching TRBD1 (5 bases). Germline CDR1 reads MNHEY; CDR2 reads SVGAGI. V gave up 4 bases and J gave up 3 bases, with 7 bases separating them. The CDR3 sequence is 14 residues long.

This clonotype was seen repeatedly, ten times or more. V and J are TRBV7-2 and TRBJ2-1; D perhaps matches TRBD2 (7 bases). The CDR3 spans 16 residues. The germline V and J ends were trimmed by 4 bases and 0 bases, with 13 bases remaining between them. Germline V gene lookup returns CDR1 SGHTA and CDR2 FQGNSA. Here the CDR3 DNA reads TGTGCCAGCAGCTCGGGGGGCTCCCACTCCTACAATGAGCAGTTCTTC. Its protein product is CASSSGGSHSYNEQFF.

This clonotype was seen a handful of times. The chain links TRBV20-1 to TRBJ2-1; D unresolved. The V gene lost 0 bases and the J gene lost 0 bases, with 6 bases spanning the gap. This CDR3 contains 14 residues. In germline, CDR1 is DFQATT, CDR2 SNEGSKA (reference sequence). The CDR3 region has the DNA TGCAGTGCTAGAGAACCTTACTCCTACAATGAGCAGTTCTTC. This gives the protein CSAREPYSYNEQFF.

The rearrangement joins TRBV12-3 or TRBV12-4 to TRBJ2-3; D may match TRBD1 or TRBD2 (5 bases each). The germline V and J ends were trimmed by 8 bases and 2 bases, with 11 bases remaining between them. The CDR3 is 13 residues long. CDR3 DNA: TGTGCCAGCCTGGGGGTCCTCACAGATACGCAGTATTTT. It codes for CASLGVLTDTQYF.

This clonotype was found many times. The CDR3 here is CASSLVGVGQETQYF. The CDR3 DNA reads as TGTGCCAGCAGCTTGGTGGGCGTGGGCCAAGAGACCCAGTACTTC. The rearrangement links TRBV5-6 to TRBJ2-5; D is undetermined. The V and J ends lost 0 bases and 1 base respectively, with 10 bases between them. CDR1 and CDR2 (germline): SGHDT, YYEEEE. The CDR3 covers 15 residues.

This clonotype was seen at least ten times. This chain uses TRBV7-2 with TRBJ2-5, with D unclear. Germline V gene data show CDR1 as SGHTA and CDR2 as FQGNSA. V was pared by 5 bases and J by 1 base, with 8 bases between. The CDR3 sequence is 13 residues long. The CDR3 DNA reads TGTGCCAGCAGCCCCTCAATCCAAGAGACCCAGTACTTC. Amino acid sequence: CASSPSIQETQYF.

This clonotype was recorded a few times. The chain couples TRBV6-2 or TRBV6-3 to TRBJ2-2, with D uncertain. CDR3 length equals 13 residues. The ends were cut back, 6 bases at V and 5 bases at J, with 10 bases in the middle. The germline V gene encodes CDR1 MNHEY and CDR2 SVGEGT. CDR3 protein: CASSKIRTGELFF. The DNA for the CDR3 is TGTGCCAGCAGCAAGATAAGAACCGGGGAGCTGTTTTTT.

The table lists this clonotype with a few counts. The junction differs from germline at one of its ends, possibly a read error. The rearrangement links TRBV7-7 to TRBJ2-7; 11 bases match TRBD2. The CDR3 spans 14 residues. Germline values: CDR1 SSHAT, CDR2 FNYEAQ (reference sequence). As DNA, the CDR3 is TGTGCTAGCAGCTTAAATCTAGCGGGGGGCGAGCAGTACTTC. This sequence encodes CASSLNLAGGEQYF.

This chain uses TRBV7-2 with TRBJ2-5; TRBD1 or TRBD2 may be the D gene (5 bases each). V shed 3 bases and J shed 7 bases, with 18 bases lying between them. Germline assignment: CDR1 SGHTA and CDR2 FQGNSA. The CDR3 contains 15 residues. CDR3 residues: CASSFWESPGRTQYF. CDR3 DNA: TGTGCCAGCAGCTTTTGGGAAAGCCCGGGGCGGACCCAGTACTTC.

The rearrangement joins TRBV19 to TRBJ1-5; D remains ambiguous. V was trimmed by 7 bases and J by 7 bases, leaving 17 bases between them. Germline V gene sequence: CDR1 LNHDA, CDR2 SQIVND (reference sequence). This CDR3 is 14 amino acids long. The CDR3 bases are TGTGCCAGTAAACTAAGGGAGGAGCACCAGCCCCAGCATTTT. This sequence encodes CASKLREEHQPQHF.

The chain links TRBV5-6 to TRBJ2-7; 7 bases fit TRBD1. Per germline, CDR1 SGHDT and CDR2 YYEEEE. V lost 1 base to trimming and J lost 0 bases; unmatched junction nucleotides: 4. The CDR3 is 15 residues long. CDR3 DNA: TGTGCCAGCAGCTTGAGGGGGCCGAACTCCTACGAGCAGTACTTC. This translates into CASSLRGPNSYEQYF.

There are many counts of this clonotype. V usage is TRBV4-1 and J usage is TRBJ2-3; D is undetermined. The CDR3 runs 16 residues. CDR1 and CDR2 (germline): MGHRA, YSYEKL. The V end was cut by 2 bases, the J end by 4 bases, with 16 bases between. Here the CDR3 reads CASSQWAERGADTQYF. The CDR3 nucleotides read TGCGCCAGCAGCCAATGGGCTGAAAGAGGTGCAGATACGCAGTATTTT.

The V and J genes are TRBV5-1 and TRBJ2-7; 10 bases agree with TRBD1. The CDR3 length is 14 residues. The J segment lost 6 bases and the V segment lost 7 bases, leaving 10 bases of the junction unmatched. The germline CDR1 and CDR2 sequences are SGHRS and YFSETQ. The CDR3 region has the DNA TGCGCCAGCTCACATGGGGACAGGGGTGGCGAGCAGTACTTC. The encoded protein is CASSHGDRGGEQYF. The full variable domain, completed using reference TRBV5-1 and TRBJ2-7, is KAGVTQTPRYLIKTRGQQVTLSCSPISGHRSVSWYQQTPGQGLQFLFEYFSETQRNKGNFPGRFSGRQFSNSRSEMNVSTLELGDSALYLCASSHGDRGGEQYFGPGTRLTVT.

The chain employs TRBV27 and TRBJ1-1; a weak D match, TRBD1 (6 bases). CDR1 and CDR2 (germline): MNHEY, SMNVEV (reference sequence). V dropped 8 bases and J dropped 0 bases, with 13 bases sitting between them. This CDR3 spans 14 amino acids. The CDR3 here is CASCKGDLNTEAFF. The CDR3 nucleotides read TGTGCCAGCTGTAAGGGGGATTTGAACACTGAAGCTTTCTTT.

The chain links TRBV5-6 to TRBJ1-3; D gene uncertain. The CDR3 is made up of 15 amino acids. Trimming left V 1 base short and J 2 bases short, with 10 bases between. CDR1 is SGHDT and CDR2 is YYEEEE in the germline V gene. CDR3: CASSLRQATGNTIYF. As DNA, the CDR3 is TGTGCCAGCAGCTTGCGCCAGGCAACTGGAAACACCATATATTTT.

This clonotype was counted between two and nine times. V and J are TRBV5-6 and TRBJ1-2; 9 bases are shared with TRBD1. The V segment lost 0 bases and the J segment 5 bases; nucleotides outside the gene matches: 2. The V gene's germline CDR1 is SGHDT and CDR2 YYEEEE. This CDR3 spans 14 amino acids. The CDR3 nucleotides are TGTGCCAGCAGCTTGGTACAGGGGGCGTATGGCTACACCTTC. Protein product: CASSLVQGAYGYTF.

This clonotype was seen more than once but under ten times. V usage is TRBV5-1 and J usage is TRBJ2-7, with D perhaps TRBD1 (6 bases). The CDR3 has 13 residues. Trimming cost V 4 bases and J 4 bases, with 12 bases left between them. Germline loops: CDR1 SGHRS, CDR2 YFSETQ. The CDR3 DNA reads as TGCGCCAGCAGCACCAGAGACAGGTACGAGCAGTACTTC. This codes for CASSTRDRYEQYF.

This rearrangement joins TRBV3-1 to TRBJ2-3, with D possibly being TRBD1 (5 bases). The V gene lost 4 bases and the J gene lost 3 bases, with 14 bases spanning the gap. The CDR3 is 15 residues long. Germline lookup yields CDR1 LGHDT and CDR2 YNNKEL (reference sequence). This CDR3 is CASSLPKGDTDTQYF. Written as DNA, the CDR3 is TGTGCCAGCAGCCTGCCAAAAGGGGATACAGATACGCAGTATTTT.

The genes are TRBV27 and TRBJ1-2; 8 nucleotides align to TRBD1. CDR3 length: 13 amino acids. CDR1 MNHEY and CDR2 SMNVEV come from the germline V gene (reference sequence). Germline trimming cut 6 bases from V and 7 bases from J; bases unmatched to any gene: 7. The CDR3 region has the DNA TGTGCCAGCAGATTTCAGGGGGCTCTTGGCTACACCTTC. The encoded protein is CASRFQGALGYTF.

This clonotype appeared a few times. The chain links TRBV20-1 to TRBJ2-1; 10 bases fit TRBD2. Germline assignment: CDR1 DFQATT and CDR2 SNEGSKA (reference sequence). There are 14 residues in the CDR3. Losses at the gene ends were 4 bases for V and 4 bases for J; bases not matched to a gene: 4. DNA for the CDR3: TGCAGTGCTACCCGGACTAGCGGATACAATGAGCAGTTCTTC. It specifies CSATRTSGYNEQFF.

In its sample, this clonotype was seen a few times. The chain links TRBV12-3 or TRBV12-4 to TRBJ1-5, with D possibly being TRBD1 (5 bases). CDR3 length: 14 amino acids. Trimming removed 7 bases from V and 7 bases from J, with 17 bases in between. CDR3 in DNA: TGTGCCAGCACACGAAGCGGGGGAGGCCAGCCCCAGCATTTT. Amino acids: CASTRSGGGQPQHF.

Only a few counts were recorded for this clonotype. The V call is TRBV29-1, the J call TRBJ2-7, with 7 bases matching TRBD1. The CDR3 extends over 12 amino acids. Germline CDR1 is SQVTM and CDR2 is ANQGSEA. Trimming removed 7 bases from V and 3 bases from J; junction bases left unmatched: 6. The CDR3 DNA reads TGCAGCGCCCGACAGGGCGTCTACGAGCAGTACTTC. Translating it yields CSARQGVYEQYF.

This clonotype was seen repeatedly, ten times or more. The CDR3 region is CAISDSSTTNEKLFF. The DNA of the CDR3 is TGTGCCATCAGTGATTCGAGTACAACTAATGAAAAACTGTTTTTT. The rearrangement uses TRBV10-3 and TRBJ1-4, with D unresolved. The CDR3 consists of 15 residues. V lost 3 bases and J 0 bases, leaving 8 bases between the germline ends. Germline-derived CDR1 and CDR2 are ENHRY and SYGVKD.

This clonotype was recorded once. It may be a read error: a sequence one base away is much more abundant. The chain carries TRBV20-1 and TRBJ2-5, with D perhaps TRBD2 (6 bases). Germline-derived CDR1 and CDR2 are DFQATT and SNEGSKA (reference sequence). There are 14 residues in the CDR3. Written as DNA, the CDR3 is TGCAGTGCCGACTTGCGGGGTAGGCAAGAGGCCCAGTACTTC. Protein product: CSADLRGRQEAQYF.

In its sample, this clonotype was seen a few times. The chain combines TRBV20-1 with TRBJ1-4, with 7 bases identical to TRBD1. This CDR3 comprises 14 residues. J gave up 8 bases and V 0 bases, and 6 bases lay outside the gene matches. Germline V lookup: CDR1 DFQATT, CDR2 SNEGSKA (reference sequence). CDR3 protein: CSARDQTGLEKLFF. For the CDR3, the DNA is TGCAGTGCTAGAGATCAGACAGGGTTAGAAAAACTGTTTTTT.